The clone carrying this TCR beta chain turned up a few times. Its antigen is unidentified. The sample belongs to a study of CD8+ T cells in alopecia areata. Regarding the study as a whole: Whether baseline CD8+ expansion is linked to response remains uncertain, given a single nonresponder.

Extraction of RNA preceded its reverse transcription into cDNA, which served as the sequencing template. Data came from immunoSEQ multiplex PCR; TCRdb stores just in-frame clones and leaves some out. The sample shows around 190,000 clones, roughly three fifths of them seen only once. Treatment noted: oral pan-JAK inhibitor, 5-10 mg twice daily. The sequenced sample was CD4+ T cells sorted from blood, obtained at week 4, from a patient treated with tofacitinib. The clonotype originates from a human donor with alopecia areata.

In DNA, the CDR3 is TGTGCCAGCAGCTTAGGGACAGTCCCCCCAGGTACCTATTTT. This translates into CASSLGTVPPGTYF. This chain joins TRBV7-2 and TRBJ2-3; D is possibly TRBD1 (6 bases). The CDR3 length is 14 residues. Trimming took off 1 base at V and 15 bases at J, with 20 bases between the two ends. From germline, CDR1 is SGHTA and CDR2 FQGNSA.